One sample yielded the 16 T cell receptor beta chains listed below, sequenced in a study of blood T cell repertoires in COVID-19. TCRdb's table, derived via immunoSEQ multiplex PCR, lists solely in-frame clones and lacks some. The sample contains roughly 250,000 clones, 80% to 85% of which appear only once. Material: peripheral blood. These TCRs come from a person aged 65-85 years with COVID-19, enrolled during active disease.

The chain links TRBV14 to TRBJ2-1; maybe TRBD1 (7 bases). Trimming stripped 3 bases from V and 7 bases from J, with 13 bases between. The germline V gene encodes CDR1 SGHDN and CDR2 FVKESK. The CDR3 has 14 residues. CDR3 in DNA: TGTGCCAGCAGCCACAGGGGGGTTTTTAATGAGCAGTTCTTC. Protein product: CASSHRGVFNEQFF.

The chain couples TRBV14 to TRBJ2-3, with 12 bases identical to TRBD2. This CDR3 is built from 14 residues. CDR1 and CDR2 from the germline V gene are SGHDN and FVKESK. V dropped 6 bases and J dropped 5; count of bases not matched to a gene: 3. CDR3 sequence: CASREGLAGDTQYF. Written as DNA, the CDR3 is TGTGCCAGCAGAGAGGGACTAGCGGGAGATACGCAGTATTTT.

The rearrangement links TRBV18 to TRBJ1-4; no reliable D call. Trimming took 3 bases from V and 8 from J, leaving 16 bases between them. The CDR3 totals 15 residues. CDR1 is KGHSH and CDR2 is LQKENI in the germline V gene. As DNA, the CDR3 is TGTGCCAGCTCACCCGCGGCGCGTGGCCGGGAAAAACTGTTTTTT. The encoded protein is CASSPAARGREKLFF.

The V and J genes are TRBV4-1 and TRBJ2-2; 7 nucleotides align to TRBD2. After removal of 0 bases from V and 3 bases from J, the junction contained 10 bases not matched to a gene. The CDR3 runs to 18 residues. Germline V gene data show CDR1 as MGHRA and CDR2 as YSYEKL. The CDR3 reads CASSQEGVGLADTGELFF. The CDR3 region has the DNA TGCGCCAGCAGCCAAGAGGGAGTGGGGCTAGCGGACACCGGGGAGCTGTTTTTT.

The chain is built from TRBV3-1 (or the pseudogene TRBV3-2) and TRBJ1-6; no clear D gene. CDR1 LGHDT and CDR2 YNNKEL come from the germline V gene (reference sequence). The CDR3 covers 15 residues. V lost 1 base, J lost 0 bases, and 4 bases lay in between. The CDR3 reads CASSQASSYNSPLHF. The DNA of the CDR3 is TGTGCCAGCAGCCAAGCTAGCTCCTATAATTCACCCCTCCACTTT.

The chain carries TRBV7-2 and TRBJ2-1; 8 bases agree with TRBD2. The CDR3 totals 15 residues. The V gene's germline CDR1 is SGHTA and CDR2 FQGNSA. The ends lost 1 base at V and 6 bases at J; junction bases unmatched: 5. In nucleotides, the CDR3 is TGTGCCAGCAGCTTAGTTTCGGGGACTAGCAATGAGCAGTTCTTC. This codes for CASSLVSGTSNEQFF.

The chain couples TRBV6-2 or TRBV6-3 to TRBJ2-7; 8 bases align to TRBD2. This CDR3 contains 16 residues. The germline V gene encodes CDR1 MNHEY and CDR2 SVGEGT. V lost 6 bases and J lost 5; bases outside the gene matches: 15. CDR3 sequence reads: CASSPRGALGGNEQYF. The CDR3 region has the DNA TGTGCCAGCAGCCCGCGGGGGGCCCTCGGGGGAAACGAGCAGTACTTC.

V and J are TRBV6-5 and TRBJ2-1; TRBD1 aligns across 7 bases. The CDR3 is 13 amino acids. The V segment lost 8 bases and the J segment 7 bases; nucleotides outside the gene matches: 8. Germline CDR1 reads MNHEY; CDR2 reads SVGAGI. The CDR3 loop reads CASRSFRGNEQFF. In nucleotides, the CDR3 is TGTGCCAGCCGGAGTTTCAGGGGGAATGAGCAGTTCTTC.

This clone was counted a single time. This sequence joins TRBV25-1 and TRBJ2-3; possibly TRBD1 for D (5 bases). With 4 bases removed from V and 4 bases from J, the gap between germline ends came to 12 bases. The V gene's germline CDR1 is MGHDK and CDR2 SYGVNS. The length of the CDR3 is 14 residues. CDR3 bases: TGTGCCAGCAGTGGCCAGGGTGGCCCAGATACGCAGTATTTT. Encoded protein: CASSGQGGPDTQYF.

The chain is built from TRBV18 and TRBJ1-2, with D possibly TRBD1 on 5 matching bases. The CDR3 runs 13 residues. V gave up 8 bases and J gave up 2 bases, with 12 bases separating them. CDR1 KGHSH and CDR2 LQKENI come from the germline V gene. CDR3 sequence reads: CASEGVPNYGYTF. The CDR3 DNA follows: TGTGCCAGCGAAGGGGTTCCAAACTATGGCTACACCTTC.

V is TRBV19 and J is TRBJ1-6; 9 bases align to TRBD1. With V trimmed by 5 bases and J by 0 bases, 11 bases remained unmatched. The CDR3 sequence is 19 residues long. Germline values: CDR1 LNHDA, CDR2 SQIVND (reference sequence). The CDR3 loop is CASSPTGQGTSSYNSPLHF. The CDR3 DNA is TGTGCCAGTAGTCCTACGGGACAGGGCACGAGCTCCTATAATTCACCCCTCCACTTT. The full variable domain, rest sourced from reference TRBV19 and TRBJ1-6, is DGGITQSPKYLFRKEGQNVTLSCEQNLNHDAMYWYRQDPGQGLRLIYYSQIVNDFQKGDIAEGYSVSREKKESFPLTVTSAQKNPTAFYLCASSPTGQGTSSYNSPLHFGNGTRLTVT.

This clone turned up a few times. The chain couples TRBV19 to TRBJ2-6; 12 bases are a match to TRBD1. This CDR3 region has 20 residues. The J segment lost 3 bases and the V segment lost 6 bases, leaving 15 bases of the junction unmatched. Germline CDR1 reads LNHDA; CDR2 reads SQIVND (reference sequence). CDR3 nucleotides: TGTGCCAGTAGGCTCGTCCGATCGGGACAGGGGGCAAGTGGGGCCAACGTCCTGACTTTC. This codes for CASRLVRSGQGASGANVLTF.

The gene calls are TRBV5-6 and TRBJ2-7; 9 nucleotides align to TRBD1. Germline V gene data show CDR1 as SGHDT and CDR2 as YYEEEE. The J segment lost 7 bases and the V segment lost 1 base, leaving 6 bases of the junction unmatched. CDR3 length equals 14 residues. In DNA form, the CDR3 reads TGTGCCAGCAGCTTGACCGGGACAGGGTGGGAGCAGTACTTC. Protein: CASSLTGTGWEQYF.

The chain's CDR3 is CASSLEPGAGVTGELFF. The CDR3 DNA reads TGTGCCAGCAGCTTGGAGCCAGGGGCGGGGGTTACCGGGGAGCTGTTTTTT. V usage is TRBV5-4 and J usage is TRBJ2-2; TRBD2 is a possible D gene (7 bases). V was shortened by 0 bases and J by 5 bases, with 17 bases between the two germline ends. The V gene's germline CDR1 is SGHNT and CDR2 YYREEE (reference sequence). The CDR3 runs to 17 residues.

This clone turned up a few times. The chain has TRBV7-9 and TRBJ1-4; 10 bases match TRBD1. This CDR3 is built from 15 residues. The trim removed 2 bases at V and 5 bases at J, leaving 2 bases unmatched. Germline V gene data show CDR1 as SEHNR and CDR2 as FQNEAQ (reference sequence). The CDR3 sequence: CASSLSGQGNEKLFF. As DNA, the CDR3 is TGTGCCAGCAGCTTATCGGGACAGGGGAATGAAAAACTGTTTTTT.

V is TRBV6-2 or TRBV6-3 and J is TRBJ2-7, with a tentative D call TRBD2 (5 bases). V gave up 2 bases and J gave up 3 bases, with 14 bases separating them. From germline, CDR1 is MNHEY and CDR2 SVGEGT. This CDR3 region has 15 residues. The CDR3 loop is CASSYGLAGDYEQYF. The CDR3 DNA sequence: TGTGCCAGCAGTTACGGGCTAGCCGGCGACTACGAGCAGTACTTC.